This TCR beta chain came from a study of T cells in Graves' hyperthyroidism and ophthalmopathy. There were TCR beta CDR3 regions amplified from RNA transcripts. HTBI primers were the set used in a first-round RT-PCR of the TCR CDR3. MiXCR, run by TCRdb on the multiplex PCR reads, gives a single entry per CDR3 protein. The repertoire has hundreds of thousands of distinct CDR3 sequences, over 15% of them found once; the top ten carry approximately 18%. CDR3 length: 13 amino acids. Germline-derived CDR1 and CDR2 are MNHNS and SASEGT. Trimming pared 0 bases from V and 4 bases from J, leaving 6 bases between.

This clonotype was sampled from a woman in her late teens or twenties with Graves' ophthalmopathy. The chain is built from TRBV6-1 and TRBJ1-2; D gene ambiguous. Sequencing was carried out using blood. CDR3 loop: CASSEAYGYGYTF. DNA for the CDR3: TGTGCCAGCAGTGAAGCTTACGGCTATGGCTACACCTTC.